Below, 25 T cell receptor beta chains from the same sample are listed, as sequenced in a study of blood T cell repertoires in COVID-19. Profiled with immunoSEQ multiplex PCR; TCRdb holds only in-frame clones, not every one. This sample has 250,000 to 300,000 clones, with approximately 90% found just once. Sequenced input: PBMCs or T cells enriched from blood (not recorded which). These receptors came from a woman in her thirties or forties with acute COVID-19.

The chain links TRBV15 to TRBJ1-2; D not resolved. V lost 3 bases, J lost 3 bases, and 8 bases lay in between. Germline CDR1 is LNHNV and CDR2 is YYDKDF (reference sequence). The CDR3 loop spans 13 amino acids. The CDR3 is CATSSSNDYGYTF. In nucleotides, the CDR3 is TGTGCCACCAGCAGTAGTAACGACTATGGCTACACCTTC. The full variable domain, rest sourced from reference TRBV15 and TRBJ1-2, is DAMVIQNPRYQVTQFGKPVTLSCSQTLNHNVMYWYQQKSSQAPKLLFHYYDKDFNNEADTPDNFQSRRPNTSFCFLDIRSPGLGDTAMYLCATSSSNDYGYTFGSGTRLTVV.

V and J are TRBV29-1 and TRBJ2-1, with D tentatively TRBD1 (6 bases). Deletions cut 6 bases from V and 0 bases from J, with 9 bases between. The CDR3 is 13 residues long. Germline V gene sequence: CDR1 SQVTM, CDR2 ANQGSEA. CDR3 protein: CSVGQSSYNEQFF. As DNA, the CDR3 is TGCAGCGTCGGACAGAGCTCCTACAATGAGCAGTTCTTC.

V is TRBV7-9 and J is TRBJ1-2; 7 bases align to TRBD1. Germline CDR1 is SEHNR and CDR2 is FQNEAQ (reference sequence). J gave up 2 bases and V 5 bases, and 2 bases lay outside the gene matches. This CDR3 comprises 13 residues. The CDR3 DNA is TGTGCCAGCAGCCCGGGACAGAACTATGGCTACACCTTC. Protein sequence: CASSPGQNYGYTF.

The chain has TRBV19 and TRBJ1-3; no firm D call. This CDR3 is 14 amino acids long. Trimming removed 6 bases at V and 2 bases at J, with 11 bases between. Germline CDR1 reads LNHDA; CDR2 reads SQIVND (reference sequence). CDR3 bases: TGTGCCAGTAGCATCGGCGGAGCTGGAAACACCATATATTTT. Amino acid sequence: CASSIGGAGNTIYF.

The chain combines TRBV4-2 with TRBJ1-4; possibly TRBD1 for D (6 bases). The ends were cut back, 4 bases at V and 2 bases at J, with 11 bases in the middle. Per the germline V gene, CDR1 is LGHNA and CDR2 is YNFKEQ. The CDR3 length is 15 residues. The CDR3 loop is CASSPYRETNEKLFF. The CDR3 nucleotides read TGTGCCAGCAGCCCCTACAGGGAGACTAATGAAAAACTGTTTTTT.

The count of this clone is one. The chain employs TRBV7-9 and TRBJ2-1; TRBD2 matches 7 bases. The CDR3 contains 14 residues. Germline V CDR1 and CDR2: SEHNR, FQNEAQ (reference sequence). J lost 9 bases, V lost 3 bases, and 8 bases had no gene match. This chain's CDR3 is CASSFSGTAIEQFF. Written as DNA, the CDR3 is TGTGCCAGCAGCTTCAGCGGGACCGCTATTGAGCAGTTCTTC. The complete variable domain, with remaining parts taken from reference TRBV7-9 and TRBJ2-1, reads DTGVSQNPRHKITKRGQNVTFRCDPISEHNRLYWYRQTLGQGPEFLTYFQNEAQLEKSRLLSDRFSAERPKGSFSTLEIQRTEQGDSAMYLCASSFSGTAIEQFFGPGTRLTVL.

The CDR3 loop reads CASSGSGRARNEQFF. DNA of the CDR3: TGTGCCAGCAGTGGTAGCGGGAGGGCCAGGAATGAGCAGTTCTTC. The chain is built from TRBV6-2 or TRBV6-3 and TRBJ2-1; TRBD2 agrees at 11 bases. Germline V gene sequence: CDR1 MNHEY, CDR2 SVGEGT. The V segment lost 5 bases and the J segment 7 bases; nucleotides outside the gene matches: 7. The CDR3 sequence is 15 residues long.

The chain couples TRBV6-5 to TRBJ2-7; perhaps TRBD1 as D (6 bases). The CDR3 covers 14 residues. The V end was cut by 6 bases, the J end by 2 bases, with 14 bases between. From germline, CDR1 is MNHEY and CDR2 SVGAGI. CDR3 bases: TGTGCCAGCAGGGCTGACAGGTCGACCTACGAGCAGTACTTC. This gives the protein CASRADRSTYEQYF.

DNA of the CDR3: TGTGCCGTCAAGACAGGGGGGAACGAGCAGTACTTC. Its protein product is CAVKTGGNEQYF. This chain connects TRBV6-5 to TRBJ2-7; 9 bases map to TRBD1. This CDR3 has 12 amino acids. In germline, CDR1 is MNHEY, CDR2 SVGAGI. V was clipped by 11 bases and J by 5 bases; unmatched bases: 7.

This chain uses TRBV2 with TRBJ1-4; 9 bases match TRBD1. Germline V gene lookup returns CDR1 SNHLY and CDR2 FYNNEI. The CDR3 totals 13 residues. Unmatched junction bases numbered 7, after V lost 9 bases and J lost 8 bases. CDR3 DNA sequence: TGTGCCAGTACCGGGACAGGGCACGAAAAACTGTTTTTT. It yields the protein CASTGTGHEKLFF.

The rearrangement joins TRBV6-5 to TRBJ1-5; D is possibly TRBD1 (6 bases). The germline CDR1 and CDR2 sequences are MNHEY and SVGAGI. This CDR3 region has 15 residues. The V end was cut by 6 bases, the J end by 2 bases, with 14 bases between. CDR3 coding DNA: TGTGCCAGCAGATCACAGGGTTTGGGCAATCAGCCCCAGCATTTT. Translated: CASRSQGLGNQPQHF.

The chain links TRBV4-1 to TRBJ2-7; TRBD1 matches at 7 bases. Trimming cost V 3 bases and J 7 bases; bases outside gene matches: 6. Germline loops: CDR1 MGHRA, CDR2 YSYEKL. This CDR3 spans 13 amino acids. The CDR3 DNA follows: TGCGCCAGCAGCCAGCGACAGGGTTGGGAGCAGTACTTC. Its translation is CASSQRQGWEQYF.

CDR3 DNA: TGCGCCAGCAGCCAAGTCCTGGGACAGAGCACAGATACGCAGTATTTT. It is translated as CASSQVLGQSTDTQYF. The rearrangement uses TRBV4-1 and TRBJ2-3, with 7 positions matching TRBD1. The CDR3 spans 16 residues. With V trimmed by 1 base and J by 0 bases, 4 bases remained unmatched. Germline V gene sequence: CDR1 MGHRA, CDR2 YSYEKL.

This clone showed up just a few times. This chain links TRBV5-8 with TRBJ1-1; TRBD1 matches 7 bases. The CDR3 is 16 amino acids. In germline, CDR1 is SGHTS, CDR2 YDEGEE. With V trimmed by 0 bases and J by 0 bases, 5 bases remained unmatched. DNA for the CDR3: TGTGCCAGCAGCTTGGGGTTGGGGACAGTGAACACTGAAGCTTTCTTT. Its translation: CASSLGLGTVNTEAFF.

The chain combines TRBV7-2 with TRBJ2-3, with TRBD2 identical over 8 bases. Germline trimming cut 3 bases from V and 1 base from J; bases unmatched to any gene: 9. The CDR3 is 17 residues long. The germline CDR1 and CDR2 sequences are SGHTA and FQGNSA. This chain's CDR3 is CASSLGWSGGRTDTQYF. DNA of the CDR3: TGTGCCAGCAGCTTGGGCTGGAGCGGGGGCCGCACAGATACGCAGTATTTT.

The rearrangement links TRBV5-1 to TRBJ2-3, with D maybe TRBD2 (6 bases). The germline V and J ends were trimmed by 6 bases and 1 base, with 18 bases remaining between them. Germline V gene data show CDR1 as SGHRS and CDR2 as YFSETQ. The CDR3 is made up of 16 amino acids. Here the CDR3 DNA reads TGCGCCAGCACCAAAACCCCCCCGGGGGGCACAGATACGCAGTATTTT. Translated, it gives CASTKTPPGGTDTQYF.

The rearrangement links TRBV5-1 to TRBJ2-7; 9 bases align to TRBD1. The germline CDR1 and CDR2 sequences are SGHRS and YFSETQ. CDR3 size: 14 residues. J lost 7 bases, V lost 4 bases, and 9 bases had no gene match. The CDR3 DNA follows: TGCGCCAGCAGCCTAAGGACAGGGGAAAAAGAGCAGTACTTC. Protein product: CASSLRTGEKEQYF.

The chain is built from TRBV27 and TRBJ1-1; 10 nucleotides match TRBD1. V was pared by 6 bases and J by 3 bases, with 7 bases of the junction left unmatched. The CDR3 consists of 15 residues. Germline CDR1 reads MNHEY; CDR2 reads SMNVEV (reference sequence). DNA for the CDR3: TGTGCCAGCAGCCCCGGGACAGGGGTCCACACTGAAGCTTTCTTT. This translates into CASSPGTGVHTEAFF.

CDR3 nucleotide sequence: TGTGCCAGCACCAGTTACTCTGGAAACACCATATATTTT. This gives the protein CASTSYSGNTIYF. The V and J genes are TRBV12-3 or TRBV12-4 and TRBJ1-3, with no clear D. Trimming left V 7 bases short and J 0 bases short, with 7 bases between. CDR3 length equals 13 residues.

This sequence joins TRBV23-1 and TRBJ1-1, with 12 bases aligning to TRBD1. TRBV23-1 is placed among ORFs of uncertain function. This CDR3 is built from 16 residues. V dropped 6 bases and J dropped 5; count of bases not matched to a gene: 10. Written as DNA, the CDR3 is TGCGCCAGCAGACGGGGGACAGGGGGCTATGGAACTGAAGCTTTCTTT. Its protein product is CASRRGTGGYGTEAFF.

The gene calls are TRBV30 and TRBJ2-7; TRBD1 matches at 9 bases. The CDR3 sequence is 15 residues long. V lost 3 bases and J lost 3; bases outside the gene matches: 9. From germline, CDR1 is GTSNPN and CDR2 SVGIG (reference sequence). CDR3 coding DNA: TGTGCCTGGAGGTACAGGGGGCTCGACGTCTACGAGCAGTACTTC. This codes for CAWRYRGLDVYEQYF.

The chain has TRBV9 and TRBJ1-3, with D perhaps matching TRBD1 (6 bases). Germline CDR1 reads SGDLS; CDR2 reads YYNGEE. Between the trimmed V and J ends, which lost 0 bases and 4 bases, there was a span of 8 bases. The CDR3 spans 14 residues. CDR3 in amino acids: CASSVGRGGNTIYF. The CDR3 bases are TGTGCCAGCAGCGTAGGCAGGGGAGGAAACACCATATATTTT.

As for this clone: Other DNA variants within this sample encode the same CDR3. The gene calls are TRBV12-3 or TRBV12-4 and TRBJ2-7; possibly TRBD1 for D (5 bases). The CDR3 runs 13 residues. Between the trimmed V and J ends, which lost 1 base and 6 bases, there was a span of 10 bases. CDR3 sequence: CASSLGQGGEQYF. CDR3 nucleotides: TGTGCCAGCAGTTTAGGGCAGGGCGGCGAGCAGTACTTC.

The chain combines TRBV29-1 with TRBJ1-2; TRBD1 aligns across 12 bases. Germline V gene lookup returns CDR1 SQVTM and CDR2 ANQGSEA. Trimming removed 6 bases from V and 8 bases from J; junction bases left unmatched: 7. CDR3 size: 13 residues. The CDR3 nucleotides are TGCAGCGTACCGGGACAGGGGGCGCGGGGCTACACCTTC. Residues: CSVPGQGARGYTF.

The gene calls are TRBV11-3 and TRBJ2-7; 8 bases fit TRBD1. This CDR3 contains 16 residues. The V and J ends lost 11 bases and 0 bases, in that order; junction bases with no gene match: 15. CDR1 and CDR2 from the germline V gene are SGHNT and YENEEA. CDR3 residues: CASHPGQGPSSYEQYF. CDR3 in DNA: TGTGCCTCTCACCCCGGACAGGGCCCCAGCTCCTACGAGCAGTACTTC. The full variable domain, in which reference TRBV11-3 and TRBJ2-7 provide the parts outside the CDR3, is EAGVVQSPRYKIIEKKQPVAFWCNPISGHNTLYWYLQNLGQGPELLIRYENEEAVDDSQLPKDRFSAERLKGVDSTLKIQPAELGDSAVYLCASHPGQGPSSYEQYFGPGTRLTVT.